This T cell receptor (beta chain) was observed in a study of metastatic and nonmetastatic thyroid tumors. On the study more broadly: The authors compared repertoires across blood and tumor or nodule tissue from malignant and benign thyroid patients. Broader study findings: It was reportedly found that TCR beta diversity was significantly higher in malignant thyroid tumors than in benign nodules, a difference seen in both blood and tumor samples.

Every patient underwent thyroid surgery untreated. The CDR3 spans 14 residues. CDR1 is MNHEY, CDR2 SVGAGI, per germline. The sample holds many counts of this clone. Its antigen is unidentified. A much larger clone lies a single base off, so this may be a read error. Distinct nucleotide sequences in the sample also encode this CDR3. Original handling: Using the CDR3 differences seen across clinicopathological groups, the authors built a distant-metastasis classifier for papillary thyroid cancer, which was meant to discriminate distant-metastatic patients. TCRdb re-analyzed the PCR reads using MiXCR. Here the V and J calls rest on TCRdb's processing, not on the authors' analysis. The sample lists about 14,000 clones; approximately 12% were seen once.

The V gene is TRBV6-5, the J gene TRBJ2-1, with D possibly being TRBD1 (5 bases). This receptor was obtained from a female donor with papillary thyroid cancer or a benign thyroid nodule (not recorded which). Some clones in this sample may be carry-over from other donors' samples. Sequenced input: blood. In DNA form, the CDR3 reads TGTGCCAGCAGCTACTCCGGCAGGGTCAATGAGCAGTTCTTC. It translates to CASSYSGRVNEQFF.